This record covers a single T cell receptor beta chain. Its antigen is not identified. Method: immunoSEQ multiplex PCR; TCRdb's copy keeps in-frame clones and lacks some. Among fewer than 400,000 clones listed, about 88% were seen once. Treatment reported: roughly 18 received Ad26.COV2.S at low or high dose, single or two shots; about 5 received placebo; per-sample allocation not given. The study sampled participants on day 63 after the first vaccine or placebo injection. The CDR3 length is 13 residues. Germline loops: CDR1 MNHEY, CDR2 SVGAGI. The ends were cut back, 8 bases at V and 4 bases at J, with 11 bases in the middle. The source of the sample is a study of Ad26.COV2.S vaccination and SARS-CoV-2 variants. Looking at the study overall: By the intramuscular route, Ad26.COV2.S was given once, or twice 56 days apart.

Study-level results: Vaccine and placebo recipients had similar non-spike TCR breadth.

The genes are TRBV6-5 and TRBJ1-4; a possible D gene is TRBD1 (6 bases). The sequence came from a person aged 18-65 years who received the Ad26.COV2.S COVID-19 vaccine or a placebo. Sequencing was performed on peripheral blood, taken in a trial of Ad26.COV2.S vaccine versus placebo. This CDR3 is CASGRTVNEKLFF. The CDR3 DNA is TGTGCCAGCGGTAGGACAGTTAATGAAAAACTGTTTTTT.